This is a list of T cell receptor beta chains from one sample in a study of T cell clones after liver transplantation. Sequencing used immunoSEQ multiplex PCR; TCRdb keeps in-frame clones, though not all of them. The table has tens of thousands of clones, 90% seen once. This material consisted of CD4+ T cells from blood, taken before liver transplant. These receptors came from a human donor who received a liver transplant. CDR3s include the opening cysteine and the closing phenylalanine or tryptophan. A D gene is named only where the DNA matches it firmly. Size values are once, few and many counts, or a class for expanded clones, and some rows have none.

j_gene,v_gene,d_gene,abundance,CDR3nt,CDR3aa
TRBJ2-1,TRBV25-1,-,once,TGTGCCAGCAAAGGGGGAGCCACCTACAATGAGCAGTTCTTC,CASKGGATYNEQFF
TRBJ1-2,TRBV15,TRBD1,-,TGTGCCACCAGCGCCGAGGACAGGAGAGACTATGGCTACACCTTC,CATSAEDRRDYGYTF
TRBJ2-1,TRBV5-1,TRBD2,-,TGCGCCAGCAGCCCCACCGGGACTATTTCCTACAATGAGCAGTTCTTC,CASSPTGTISYNEQFF
TRBJ2-1,TRBV5-1,TRBD2,-,TGCGCCAGCAGCGCCGGAGGGCTAGCGGGAGCTGAGCAGTTCTTC,CASSAGGLAGAEQFF
TRBJ1-3,TRBV5-1,-,-,TGCGCCAGCAGCCCCCTGGGGGCCCCCTCTGGAAACACCATATATTTT,CASSPLGAPSGNTIYF
TRBJ2-3,TRBV5-1,TRBD2,-,TGCGCCAGCAGCCCCGGACTAGCGGGGAGCACAGATACGCAGTATTTT,CASSPGLAGSTDTQYF
TRBJ1-2,TRBV11-3,-,-,TGTGCCAGCAGCGAAGACAGGACTAACTATGGCTACACCTTC,CASSEDRTNYGYTF
TRBJ2-4,TRBV27,TRBD2,-,TGTGCCAGCAGTTCTTCAGGGACTAGCGGAAACATTCAGTACTTC,CASSSSGTSGNIQYF
TRBJ2-1,TRBV7-8,TRBD2,-,TGTGCCAGCAGCTTAGGGCCGACTAGCGGTCGCTCCTACAATGAGCAGTTCTTC,CASSLGPTSGRSYNEQFF
TRBJ2-3,TRBV5-1,-,-,TGCGCCAGCAGCCAACGGAGCACAGATACGCAGTATTTT,CASSQRSTDTQYF
TRBJ1-1,TRBV15,-,-,TGTGCCACCAGCAGAGATAGGCCAGGGAAGGTAACTGAAGCTTTCTTT,CATSRDRPGKVTEAFF
TRBJ2-2,TRBV7-9,-,-,TGTGCCAGCAGCTCCCCGGGACTTAGGGGGACCGGGGAGCTGTTTTTT,CASSSPGLRGTGELFF
TRBJ2-1,TRBV28,TRBD2,-,TGTGCCAGCAGTCGGCCCGGGACTAGCGGGAATGAGCAGTTCTTC,CASSRPGTSGNEQFF
TRBJ2-1,TRBV6-6,-,once,TGTGCCAGCTCTCAGGGGGGGAATGAGCAGTTCTTC,CASSQGGNEQFF
TRBJ2-7,TRBV5-1,-,-,TGCGCCAGCAGCCAACAGGCAAGGGCCCACGAGCAGTACTTC,CASSQQARAHEQYF
TRBJ2-5,TRBV2,TRBD1,-,TGTGCCAGCAGTGAAGGGGACAGGGGCGCAGAGACCCAGTACTTC,CASSEGDRGAETQYF
TRBJ2-1,TRBV4-2,-,-,TGTGCCAGCAGCCGAGAGATTGGCCATGAGCAGTTCTTC,CASSREIGHEQFF
TRBJ1-1,TRBV5-1,-,-,TGCGCCAGCAGCCTAGATGGACGGCCGAACACTGAAGCTTTCTTT,CASSLDGRPNTEAFF
TRBJ2-1,TRBV20-1,-,-,TGCAGTGCTGGGACGGAAGAGCAGTTCTTC,CSAGTEEQFF
TRBJ2-3,TRBV9,-,-,TGTGCCAGCAGCGCGCGGAGTAGCACAGATACGCAGTATTTT,CASSARSSTDTQYF
TRBJ2-1,TRBV18,-,-,TGTGCCAGCTCACCTAACAATGAGCAGTTCTTC,CASSPNNEQFF
TRBJ2-7,TRBV5-1,-,-,TGCGCCAGCAGCTTGATGCAGGGATCTTACGAGCAGTACTTC,CASSLMQGSYEQYF
TRBJ2-1,TRBV2,-,-,TGTGCCAGCAGTAGGGACTCCTACAATGAGCAGTTCTTC,CASSRDSYNEQFF
TRBJ2-2,TRBV29-1,-,once,TGCAGCGTCGCTACAGACACGAACACCGGGGAGCTGTTTTTT,CSVATDTNTGELFF
TRBJ1-2,TRBV6-5,-,-,TGTGCCAGCAGGAGAGGGGACGGCTACACCTTC,CASRRGDGYTF
TRBJ1-5,TRBV11-1,-,once,TGTGCCAGCAGCTTAGCAGGGAATCAGCCCCAGCATTTT,CASSLAGNQPQHF
TRBJ1-2,TRBV28,-,-,TGTGCCAGCAGCCCCCGGTCTTTGCCCTACACCTTC,CASSPRSLPYTF
TRBJ1-1,TRBV19,TRBD1,-,TGTGCCAGTAGCAAGACAGGGGGCTGGGGTGAAGCTTTCTTT,CASSKTGGWGEAFF
TRBJ1-3,TRBV9,-,-,TGTGCCAGCAGCGTAGGACTTGAGGGGGGAAACACCATATATTTT,CASSVGLEGGNTIYF
TRBJ1-4,TRBV19,-,-,TGTGCCAGTACCTCCGGGAACATTAATGAAAAACTGTTTTTT,CASTSGNINEKLFF
TRBJ2-5,TRBV27,-,-,TGTGCCAGCAGAGGGAGCTTCCGCCAAGAGACCCAGTACTTC,CASRGSFRQETQYF